This T cell receptor (beta chain) was captured in a study of blood T cell repertoires in COVID-19. About the study: The United States, Italy and Spain provided the acute and convalescent COVID-19 samples.

This clone was recorded a few times. Clones were sequenced by immunoSEQ multiplex PCR, and TCRdb holds only the in-frame ones, with some missing. This sample has roughly 280,000 clones, with 88% found just once. The study recruited people aged about 18 to 89 years across about 25 US areas. The study counted Cohort 3 donors as recovered given two negative PCRs, clearance, or symptom resolution. This TCR derives from a woman aged 45-65 years who had recovered from COVID-19. The specimen sequenced was PBMCs or T cells enriched from blood (not recorded which).

The CDR3 bases are TGTGCCAGTACCGCATGGGGGACTAGCGGGAGGGGAAGTTACAATGAGCAGTTCTTC. It encodes CASTAWGTSGRGSYNEQFF. The V gene is TRBV19, the J gene TRBJ2-1, with 16 nucleotides matching TRBD2. Germline V lookup: CDR1 LNHDA, CDR2 SQIVND (reference sequence). V shed 7 bases and J 4 bases; nucleotides not matched to a gene: 13. The CDR3 has 19 residues.